This T cell receptor beta chain comes out of a study of OX40 agonist ivuxolimab in advanced cancers. Across the whole study: In this cohort, patients received ivuxolimab, an agonistic anti-OX40 (CD134) antibody. Findings and limits, study-wide: There was clonal expansion of CD4+ and CD8+ blood T cells by week 6 at 0.1 to 3.0 mg/kg.

Measured with immunoSEQ multiplex PCR; TCRdb has only the in-frame clones, and not every one. The sample records 55,000 to 85,000 clones, about 80% being singletons. Blood specimens came from baseline, cycle 4 day 1, and cycle 7 day 1. The V end was cut by 3 bases, the J end by 4 bases, with 13 bases between. Germline lookup yields CDR1 SGDLS and CDR2 YYNGEE. The CDR3 runs to 14 residues. A remark on this clone: Antigen specificity is unknown.

V usage is TRBV9 and J usage is TRBJ2-5, with a tentative D call TRBD1 (5 bases). The sequencing used CD4+ or CD8+ T cells sorted from blood, collected in a trial of the OX40 agonist ivuxolimab. This TCR came from an adult with an advanced solid tumor such as melanoma, head and neck, liver or kidney cancer. The CDR3, as DNA: TGTGCCAGCAGCGCCCACGGACAAACAGAGACCCAGTACTTC. This gives the protein CASSAHGQTETQYF.